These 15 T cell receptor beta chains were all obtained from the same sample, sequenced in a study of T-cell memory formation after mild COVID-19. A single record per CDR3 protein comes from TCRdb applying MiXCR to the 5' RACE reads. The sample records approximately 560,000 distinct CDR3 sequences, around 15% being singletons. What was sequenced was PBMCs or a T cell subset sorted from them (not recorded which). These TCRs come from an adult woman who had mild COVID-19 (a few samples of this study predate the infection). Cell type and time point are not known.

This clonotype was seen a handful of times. CDR3 residues: CASSQPDRDRNEQFF. CDR3 nucleotides: TGTGCCAGCAGCCAACCGGACAGGGATCGCAATGAGCAGTTCTTC. The chain employs TRBV3-1 and TRBJ2-1, with 8 positions matching TRBD1. This CDR3 contains 15 residues. Germline V gene lookup returns CDR1 LGHDT and CDR2 YNNKEL (reference sequence). V dropped 2 bases and J dropped 6; count of bases not matched to a gene: 6.

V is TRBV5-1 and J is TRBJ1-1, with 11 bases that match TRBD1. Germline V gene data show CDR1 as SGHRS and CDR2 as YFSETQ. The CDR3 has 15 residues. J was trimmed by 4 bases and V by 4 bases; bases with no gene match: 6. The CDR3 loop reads CASSVPGTGGTEAFF. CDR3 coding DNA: TGCGCCAGCAGCGTTCCCGGGACAGGGGGCACTGAAGCTTTCTTT.

The CDR3, as DNA: TGTGCCAGCAGTCTCCTGAGACACCCATCAGGAGCTTTCTTT. This gives the protein CASSLLRHPSGAFF. The rearrangement joins TRBV12-3 or TRBV12-4 to TRBJ1-1; D remains ambiguous. V was shortened by 5 bases and J by 10 bases, with 20 bases between the two germline ends. CDR3 size: 14 residues.

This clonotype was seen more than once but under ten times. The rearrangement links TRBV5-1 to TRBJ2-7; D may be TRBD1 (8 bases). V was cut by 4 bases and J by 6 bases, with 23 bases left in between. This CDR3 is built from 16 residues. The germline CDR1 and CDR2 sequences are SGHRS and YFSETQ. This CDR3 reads CASSPGGRQGPGEQYF. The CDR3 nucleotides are TGCGCCAGCAGCCCCGGGGGGAGACAGGGGCCAGGCGAGCAGTACTTC. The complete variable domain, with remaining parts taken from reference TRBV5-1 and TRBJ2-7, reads KAGVTQTPRYLIKTRGQQVTLSCSPISGHRSVSWYQQTPGQGLQFLFEYFSETQRNKGNFPGRFSGRQFSNSRSEMNVSTLELGDSALYLCASSPGGRQGPGEQYFGPGTRLTVT.

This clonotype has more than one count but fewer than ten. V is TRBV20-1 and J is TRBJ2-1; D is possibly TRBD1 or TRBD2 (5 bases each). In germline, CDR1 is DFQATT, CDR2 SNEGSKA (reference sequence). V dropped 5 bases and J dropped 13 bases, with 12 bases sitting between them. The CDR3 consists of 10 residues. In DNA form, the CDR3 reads TGCAGTGCTGGGGCAGGACTCCAGTTCTTC. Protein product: CSAGAGLQFF.

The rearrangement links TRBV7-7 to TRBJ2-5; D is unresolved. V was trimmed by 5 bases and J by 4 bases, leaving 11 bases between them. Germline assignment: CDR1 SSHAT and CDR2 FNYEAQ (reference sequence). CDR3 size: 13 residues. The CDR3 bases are TGTGCCAGCAGCCTCCGGGTGAGAGAGACCCAGTACTTC. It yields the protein CASSLRVRETQYF.

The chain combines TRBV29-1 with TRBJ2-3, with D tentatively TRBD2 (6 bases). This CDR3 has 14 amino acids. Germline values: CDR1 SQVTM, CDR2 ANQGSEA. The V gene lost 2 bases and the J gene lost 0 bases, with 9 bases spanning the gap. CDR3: CSVELAPSTDTQYF. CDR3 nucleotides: TGCAGCGTTGAACTAGCGCCTAGCACAGATACGCAGTATTTT.

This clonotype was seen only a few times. The CDR3 sequence: CASSSRDGYGYTF. DNA for the CDR3: TGCGCCAGCAGCTCCCGGGACGGATATGGCTACACCTTC. The chain has TRBV4-1 and TRBJ1-2, with a tentative D call TRBD1 (5 bases). This CDR3 is built from 13 residues. V was cut by 5 bases and J by 5 bases, with 12 bases left in between. Germline V gene lookup returns CDR1 MGHRA and CDR2 YSYEKL.

The CDR3 region has the DNA TGTGCCAGCAGTGAAAAGAAGGCGGTCCTCACGGGGGAGACCCAGTACTTC. Translation gives CASSEKKAVLTGETQYF. J is TRBJ2-5 and V is TRBV6-1; D possibly corresponds to TRBD2 (5 bases). The germline V and J ends were trimmed by 2 bases and 5 bases, with 21 bases remaining between them. The germline V gene encodes CDR1 MNHNS and CDR2 SASEGT. This CDR3 has 17 amino acids.

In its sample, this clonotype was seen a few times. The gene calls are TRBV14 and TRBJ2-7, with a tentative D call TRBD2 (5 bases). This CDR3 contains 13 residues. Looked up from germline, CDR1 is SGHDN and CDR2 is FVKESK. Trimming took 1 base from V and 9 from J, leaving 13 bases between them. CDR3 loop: CASSQGARERQYF. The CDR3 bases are TGTGCCAGCAGCCAAGGTGCCCGGGAAAGGCAGTACTTC.

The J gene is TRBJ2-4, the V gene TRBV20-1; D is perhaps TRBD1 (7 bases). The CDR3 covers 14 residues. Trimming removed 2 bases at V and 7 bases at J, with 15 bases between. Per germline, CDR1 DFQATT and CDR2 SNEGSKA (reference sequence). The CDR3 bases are TGCAGTGCTAGACACCAGGGGGGACGGAACATTCAGTACTTC. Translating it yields CSARHQGGRNIQYF.

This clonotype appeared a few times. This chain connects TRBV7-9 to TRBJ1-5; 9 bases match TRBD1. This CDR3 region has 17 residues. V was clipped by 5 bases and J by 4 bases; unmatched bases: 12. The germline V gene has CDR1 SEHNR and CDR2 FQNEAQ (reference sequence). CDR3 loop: CASSPGQGSPINQPQHF. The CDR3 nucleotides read TGTGCCAGCAGCCCGGGACAGGGCAGCCCGATTAATCAGCCCCAGCATTTT.

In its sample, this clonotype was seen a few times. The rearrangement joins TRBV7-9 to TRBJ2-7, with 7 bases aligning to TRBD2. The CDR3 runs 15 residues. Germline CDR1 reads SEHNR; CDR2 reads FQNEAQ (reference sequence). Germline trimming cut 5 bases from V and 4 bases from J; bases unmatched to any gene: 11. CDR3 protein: CASSPGEGPRYEQYF. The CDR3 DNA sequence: TGTGCCAGCAGCCCCGGGGAGGGGCCTAGGTACGAGCAGTACTTC.

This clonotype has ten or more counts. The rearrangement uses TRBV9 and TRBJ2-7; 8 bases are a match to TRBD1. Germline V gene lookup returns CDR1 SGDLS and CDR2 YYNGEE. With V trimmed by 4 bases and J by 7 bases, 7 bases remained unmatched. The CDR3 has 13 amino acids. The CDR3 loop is CASSLSQGVEQYF. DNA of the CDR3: TGTGCCAGCAGCTTATCACAGGGGGTTGAGCAGTACTTC.

The CDR3 loop reads CASSLGWRADRGNGNTIYF. The CDR3 coding sequence is TGTGCCAGCAGCTTAGGCTGGCGGGCAGACAGGGGGAATGGAAACACCATATATTTT. V usage is TRBV7-9 and J usage is TRBJ1-3; 9 bases agree with TRBD1. The J segment lost 3 bases and the V segment lost 1 base, leaving 13 bases of the junction unmatched. The CDR3 runs 19 residues. Per germline, CDR1 SEHNR and CDR2 FQNEAQ (reference sequence).